Below, one T cell receptor (beta chain) is given with its context. This record belongs to a study of T cells in Graves' hyperthyroidism and ophthalmopathy. At the level of the study: Before treatment of any kind, peripheral blood was taken at initial diagnosis.

Clinicians diagnosed patients from clinical symptoms, serum thyroxine and TRAb, thyroid ultrasound and orbital computed tomography. Researchers amplified the TCR beta CDR3 regions from RNA transcripts. TCR CDR3 regions were first amplified by RT-PCR with HTBI primers. Each CDR3 protein gets one entry after TCRdb re-called the multiplex PCR reads with MiXCR. Among about 280,000 distinct CDR3 sequences, approximately 26% were seen once, and the ten largest hold around 30%. The sequenced sample was blood. The clonotype originates from a man between 40 and 49 years old with Graves' hyperthyroidism that later progressed to Graves' ophthalmopathy.

The CDR3 DNA reads TGTGCCAGCAGTGAATCAGTCTGGGAGACCCAGTACTTC. It translates to CASSESVWETQYF. V gene TRBV2 combines with J gene TRBJ2-5; no definite D call. The CDR3 runs to 13 residues. V lost 2 bases, J lost 5 bases, and 9 bases lay in between. CDR1 SNHLY and CDR2 FYNNEI come from the germline V gene.